Sequencing of this TCR beta chain was carried out in a study of molecular identifiers for immune sequencing clone quantification. This clonotype showed up many times. Its antigen is currently unknown. TCRdb analysed the PCR reads with MiXCR anew, one entry per CDR3 protein. Counted here are about 510,000 distinct CDR3 sequences, less than 30% occurring once; the ten biggest clones make up over 0.6%. Points from the study as a whole: Amid roughly 1 million naive cells, spiked Jurkat TCR RNA from one cell was reportedly still detectable.

The germline V gene encodes CDR1 DFQATT and CDR2 SNEGSKA (reference sequence). Trimming removed 3 bases from V and 2 bases from J, with 13 bases in between. The CDR3 extends over 14 amino acids. Sequencing libraries of naive CD8 cells derived from roughly 20,000 to 1,000,000 sorted cells with 10%, 30% or 50% RNA. The sorting of naive CD8 T cells used the CD8+CD4-CCR7+CD45RA+ phenotype. This rearrangement joins TRBV20-1 to TRBJ1-1; no clear D gene. This sequence was found in a human donor in good health. Some libraries in this study had Jurkat cell RNA spiked in. Input material: naive CD8+ T cells from blood, with Jurkat cell RNA spiked in. Subset indicated: FACS-sorted CD8+CD4-CCR7+CD45RA+ naive T cells. The CDR3 loop reads CSAREELANTEAFF. CDR3 in DNA: TGCAGTGCTAGGGAGGAACTAGCTAACACTGAAGCTTTCTTT.